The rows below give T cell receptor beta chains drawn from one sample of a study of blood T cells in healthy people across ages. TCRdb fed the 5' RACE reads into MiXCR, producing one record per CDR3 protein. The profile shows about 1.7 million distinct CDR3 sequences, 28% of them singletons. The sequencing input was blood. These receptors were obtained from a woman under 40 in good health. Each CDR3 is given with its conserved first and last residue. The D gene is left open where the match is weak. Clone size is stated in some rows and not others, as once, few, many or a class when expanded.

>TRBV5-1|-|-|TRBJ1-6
TGCGCCAGCAGCTTGGTCGTCAGGGGATCACCCCTCCACTTT
CASSLVVRGSPLHF
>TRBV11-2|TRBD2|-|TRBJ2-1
TGTGCCAGCACGTTGGGGCGGGGGGTCTACAATGAGCAGTTCTTC
CASTLGRGVYNEQFF
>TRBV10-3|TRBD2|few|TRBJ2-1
TGTGCCATCAGTGAGTCATCGACTAGCGAGGTCTACAATGAGCAGTTCTTC
CAISESSTSEVYNEQFF
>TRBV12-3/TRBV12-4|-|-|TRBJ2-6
TGTGCCAGCCAGGATTCGGCAACTGGGGCCAACGTCCTGACTTTC
CASQDSATGANVLTF
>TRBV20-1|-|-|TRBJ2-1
TGCAGTGCTAGAGACGTTCACGGACAGACCTACAATGAGCAGTTCTTC
CSARDVHGQTYNEQFF
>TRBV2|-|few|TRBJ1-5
TGTGCCAGCAGTAATAACGGCGCATCCAATCAGCCCCAGCATTTT
CASSNNGASNQPQHF
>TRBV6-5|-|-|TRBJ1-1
TGTGCCAGCAACCCTTCCAGACAGATGAACACTGAAGCTTTCTTT
CASNPSRQMNTEAFF
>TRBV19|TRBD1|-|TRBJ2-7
TGTGCCAGTAGTGGGGACAGGGGGAGCGGCCTTCCCTACGAGCAGTACTTC
CASSGDRGSGLPYEQYF
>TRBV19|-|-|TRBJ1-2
TGTGCCAGTAGTATGCCGACTACTAGCAGGGCCAGGGAAGGCTACACCTTC
CASSMPTTSRAREGYTF
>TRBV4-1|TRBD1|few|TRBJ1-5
TGCGCCAGCAGCCAATCTGACAGGGACGATCAGCCCCAGCATTTT
CASSQSDRDDQPQHF
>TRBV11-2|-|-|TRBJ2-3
TGTGCCAGCACCCAAGGTTCAGATACGCAGTATTTT
CASTQGSDTQYF
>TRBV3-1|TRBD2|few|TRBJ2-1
TGTGCCGGCAGCCAAGATGAGCTAGCGGGAGTATACAATGAGCAGTTCTTC
CAGSQDELAGVYNEQFF
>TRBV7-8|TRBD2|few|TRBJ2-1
TGTGCCAGCAGCATGCTTAGGACTAGCGGGATTCGGAATGAGCAGTTCTTC
CASSMLRTSGIRNEQFF
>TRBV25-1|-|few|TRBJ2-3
TGTGCCTCGCGGATGACAGAAAGCACAGATACGCAGTATTTT
CASRMTESTDTQYF
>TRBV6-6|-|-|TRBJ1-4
TGTGCCAGCACCCCTGTGGGGGAGGGTGAAAAACTGTTTTTT
CASTPVGEGEKLFF
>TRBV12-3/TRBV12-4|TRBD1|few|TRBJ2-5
TGTGCCAGCAGTTTGTGGCAGGGTGTTCGCAGGGGGGAGACCCAGTACTTC
CASSLWQGVRRGETQYF
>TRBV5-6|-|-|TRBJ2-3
TGTGCCAGCAGCACGGGACGCAGGTCCACAGATACGCAGTATTTT
CASSTGRRSTDTQYF
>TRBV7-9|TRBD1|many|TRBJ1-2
TGTGCCAGCAGCACTAGGGACAGGGGCTATGGCTACACCTTC
CASSTRDRGYGYTF
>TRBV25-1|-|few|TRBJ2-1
TGTGCCAGCAGTGAAAGGACGCGGGGGCTTGGCAATGAGCAGTTCTTC
CASSERTRGLGNEQFF
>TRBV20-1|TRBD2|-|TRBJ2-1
TGCAGTGCTGTTGGGACTAGCGGGAGCATACACTCCTACAATGAGCAGTTCTTC
CSAVGTSGSIHSYNEQFF
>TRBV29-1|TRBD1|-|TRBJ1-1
TGTAGCGCTGCGGACAGGGGAGGCACTGAAGCTTTCTTT
CSAADRGGTEAFF
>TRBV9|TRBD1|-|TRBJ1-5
TGTGCCAGCAGCGTAGGGGGGACAGGAGGGCAGCCCCAGCATTTT
CASSVGGTGGQPQHF
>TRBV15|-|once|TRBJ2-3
TGTGCCACCGGGGGTAATCGTCTGGGCACAGATACGCGGTATTTT
CATGGNRLGTDTRYF
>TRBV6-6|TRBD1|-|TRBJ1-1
TGTGCCAGCAGTTACGGGGGCAGGGGGGGCACTGAAGCTTTCTTT
CASSYGGRGGTEAFF
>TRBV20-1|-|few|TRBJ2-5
TGCAGTGCTAGGGGGAGCCACGGAGAGACCCAGTACTTC
CSARGSHGETQYF
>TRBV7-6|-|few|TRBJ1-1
TGTGCCAGCAGCCCGCAGTCCAGATTGGGGACCACTGAAGCTTTCTTT
CASSPQSRLGTTEAFF
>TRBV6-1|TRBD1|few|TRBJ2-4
TGTGCCAGCAGTGCAGGGGGCGTAAACATTCAGTACTTC
CASSAGGVNIQYF
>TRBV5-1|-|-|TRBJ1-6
TGCGCCAGCAGCGGAACAGGGCCCGGGGAGGTTTATTCACCCCTCCACTTT
CASSGTGPGEVYSPLHF
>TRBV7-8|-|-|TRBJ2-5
TGTGCCAGCAGCTTAGCAGGGCAGGGTAAGCAGTACTTC
CASSLAGQGKQYF
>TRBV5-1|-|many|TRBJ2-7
TGCGCCAGCAGGGAGGAGACCTTCGAGCAGTACTTC
CASREETFEQYF
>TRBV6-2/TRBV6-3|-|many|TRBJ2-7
TGTGCCAGCAGTTACTCAAGACAGGACCCCTCCTACGAGCAGTACTTC
CASSYSRQDPSYEQYF
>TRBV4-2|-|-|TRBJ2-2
TGTGCCAGCTACGATTATAGTTTGGCCACAACGCTCATGAACACCGGGGAGCTGTTTTTT
CASYDYSLATTLMNTGELFF
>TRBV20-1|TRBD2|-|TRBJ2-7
TGCAGTGCTAGAGATCCCGTTAGCGGGGACCCTGGGGTGCAGTACTTC
CSARDPVSGDPGVQYF
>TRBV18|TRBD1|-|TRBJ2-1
TGTGCCAGCCACGTTCGGGGACAGGGCTCCAATGAGCAGTTCTTC
CASHVRGQGSNEQFF
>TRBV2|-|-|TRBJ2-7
TGTGCCAGCGCTTACTTCAACGAGCAGTACTTC
CASAYFNEQYF
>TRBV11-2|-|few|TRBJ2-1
TGTGCCAGCAGCTTAGGTGGGGGCGGCGTGAATGAGCAGTTCTTC
CASSLGGGGVNEQFF
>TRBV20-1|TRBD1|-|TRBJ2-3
TGCAGTGCTAGAGATGGGACAGCGGGCACAGATACGCAGTATTTT
CSARDGTAGTDTQYF
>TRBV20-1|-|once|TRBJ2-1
TGCAGTTCGGGGACTGGCGGGAATGAGCAGTTCTTC
CSSGTGGNEQFF
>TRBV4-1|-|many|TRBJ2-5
TGCGCCAGCAGCCGACTCTTGGGTCCCCAGTACTTC
CASSRLLGPQYF
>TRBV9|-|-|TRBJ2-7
TGTGCCAGCAGCGTCACGCCAGTGGGCGAGCAGTACTTC
CASSVTPVGEQYF
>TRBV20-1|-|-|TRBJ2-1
TGCAGTGCTAGACCTTACCACTCCACCTACAATGAGCAGTTCTTC
CSARPYHSTYNEQFF
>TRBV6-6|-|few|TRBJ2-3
TGTGCCAGCAGTTACTCTCGGACTGTCACTAGCACAGATACGCAGTATTTT
CASSYSRTVTSTDTQYF
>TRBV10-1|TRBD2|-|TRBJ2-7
TGCGCCAGCAGTGAGTCAGGGACTAGCGGGACCTACGAGCAGTACTTC
CASSESGTSGTYEQYF
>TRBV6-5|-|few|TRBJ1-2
TGTGCCAGCCACACGGGGCAAATCTATGGCTACACCTTC
CASHTGQIYGYTF
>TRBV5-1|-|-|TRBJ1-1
TGCGCCAGCACCCTACAGGTTAGCAGATCTGAAGCTTTCTTT
CASTLQVSRSEAFF
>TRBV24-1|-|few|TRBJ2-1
TGTGCCACCAGTGATTTGCCGGAGAGTGAGCAGTTCTTC
CATSDLPESEQFF
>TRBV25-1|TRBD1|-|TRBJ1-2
TGTGCCAGCAGTAAACAGGGGGGAGCCTGTGGCTACACCTTC
CASSKQGGACGYTF
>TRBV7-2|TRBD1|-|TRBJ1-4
TGTGCCAGCAGCTTAGCGCGAGGGACAGCAAATGAAAAACGGTTTTTT
CASSLARGTANEKRFF
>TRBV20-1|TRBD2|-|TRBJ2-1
TGCAGTGCTAGAGGAGCTAGCGGGAGGGAGGCCGGTGAGCAGTTCTTC
CSARGASGREAGEQFF